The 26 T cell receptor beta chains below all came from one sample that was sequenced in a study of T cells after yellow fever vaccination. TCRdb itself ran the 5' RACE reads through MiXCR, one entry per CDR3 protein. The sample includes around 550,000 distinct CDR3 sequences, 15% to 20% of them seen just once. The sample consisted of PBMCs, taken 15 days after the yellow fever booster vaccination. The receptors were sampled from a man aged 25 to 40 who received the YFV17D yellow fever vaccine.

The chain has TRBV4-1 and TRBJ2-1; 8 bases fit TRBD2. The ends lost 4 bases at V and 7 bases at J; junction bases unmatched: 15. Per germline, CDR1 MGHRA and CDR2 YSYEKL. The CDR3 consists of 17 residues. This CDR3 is CASSPIMVAGMGNEQFF. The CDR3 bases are TGCGCCAGCAGCCCAATCATGGTAGCGGGAATGGGGAATGAGCAGTTCTTC.

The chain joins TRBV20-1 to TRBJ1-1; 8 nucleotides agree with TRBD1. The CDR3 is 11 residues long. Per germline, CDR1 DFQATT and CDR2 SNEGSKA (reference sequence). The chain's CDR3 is CSGQGNTEAFF. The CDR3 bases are TGCAGCGGACAGGGGAACACTGAAGCTTTCTTT.

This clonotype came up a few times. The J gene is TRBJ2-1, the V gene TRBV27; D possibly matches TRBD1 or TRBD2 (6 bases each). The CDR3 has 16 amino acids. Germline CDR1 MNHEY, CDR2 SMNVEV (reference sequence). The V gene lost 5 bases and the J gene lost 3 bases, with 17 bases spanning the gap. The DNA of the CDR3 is TGTGCCAGCAGTCCGAAATTAGGGGGGAGCTACAATGAGCAGTTCTTC. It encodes CASSPKLGGSYNEQFF.

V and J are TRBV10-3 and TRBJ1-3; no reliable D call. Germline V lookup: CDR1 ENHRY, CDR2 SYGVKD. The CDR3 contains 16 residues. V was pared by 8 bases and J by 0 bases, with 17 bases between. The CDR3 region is CAIGAPRPNSGNTIYF. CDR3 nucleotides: TGTGCCATCGGTGCACCTCGACCGAACTCTGGAAACACCATATATTTT.

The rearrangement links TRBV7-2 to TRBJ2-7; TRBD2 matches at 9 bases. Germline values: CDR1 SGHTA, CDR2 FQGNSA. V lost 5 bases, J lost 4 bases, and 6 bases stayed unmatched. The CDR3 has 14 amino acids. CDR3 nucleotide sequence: TGTGCCAGCAGCCCGGGACTAGCCATATACGAGCAGTACTTC. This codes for CASSPGLAIYEQYF.

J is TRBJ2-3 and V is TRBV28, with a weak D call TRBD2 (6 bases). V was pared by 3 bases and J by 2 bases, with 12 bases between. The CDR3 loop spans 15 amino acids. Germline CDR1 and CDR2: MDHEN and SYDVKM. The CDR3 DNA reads TGTGCCAGCAGTTTGTTTAGCGGTGCCACAGATACGCAGTATTTT. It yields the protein CASSLFSGATDTQYF.

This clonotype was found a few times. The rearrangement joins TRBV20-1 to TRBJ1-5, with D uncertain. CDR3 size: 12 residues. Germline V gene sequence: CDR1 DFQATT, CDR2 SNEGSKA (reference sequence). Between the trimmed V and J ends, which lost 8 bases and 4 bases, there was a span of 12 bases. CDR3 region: CSTLKGNQPQHF. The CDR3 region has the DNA TGCAGTACGCTCAAGGGTAATCAGCCCCAGCATTTT.

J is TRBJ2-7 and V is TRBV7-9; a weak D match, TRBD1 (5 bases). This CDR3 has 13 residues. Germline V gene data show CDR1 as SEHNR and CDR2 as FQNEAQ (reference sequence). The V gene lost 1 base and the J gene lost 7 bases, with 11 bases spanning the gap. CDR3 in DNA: TGTGCCAGCAGCTTAGAGGGGTTGGGGGAGCAGTACTTC. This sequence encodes CASSLEGLGEQYF.

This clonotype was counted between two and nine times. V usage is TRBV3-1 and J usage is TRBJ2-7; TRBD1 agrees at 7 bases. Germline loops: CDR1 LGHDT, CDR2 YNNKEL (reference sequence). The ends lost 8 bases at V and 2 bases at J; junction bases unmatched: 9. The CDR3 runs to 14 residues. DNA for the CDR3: TGTGCCAGCTCTCCCTGGGACAGAACCTACGAGCAGTACTTC. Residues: CASSPWDRTYEQYF.

The CDR3 reads CASSRQDGTQYF. Written as DNA, the CDR3 is TGTGCCAGCAGCCGACAGGACGGGACCCAGTACTTC. The chain recombines TRBV7-9 with TRBJ2-5, with D perhaps matching TRBD1 (6 bases). V dropped 5 bases and J dropped 7 bases, with 11 bases sitting between them. The CDR3 has 12 amino acids. Germline V CDR1 and CDR2: SEHNR, FQNEAQ (reference sequence).

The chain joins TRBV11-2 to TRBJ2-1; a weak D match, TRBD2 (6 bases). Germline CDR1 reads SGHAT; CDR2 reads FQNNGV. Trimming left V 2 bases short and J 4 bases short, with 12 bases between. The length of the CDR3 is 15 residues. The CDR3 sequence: CASSLWTGAYNEQFF. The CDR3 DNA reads TGTGCCAGCAGCTTATGGACGGGAGCTTACAATGAGCAGTTCTTC.

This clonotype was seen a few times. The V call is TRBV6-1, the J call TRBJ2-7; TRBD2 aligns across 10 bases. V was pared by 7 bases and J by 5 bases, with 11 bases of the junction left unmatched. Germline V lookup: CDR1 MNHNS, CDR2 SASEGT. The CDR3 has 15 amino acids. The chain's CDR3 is CASTQVLAGIHEQYF. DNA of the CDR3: TGTGCCAGCACCCAAGTACTAGCGGGAATCCACGAGCAGTACTTC.

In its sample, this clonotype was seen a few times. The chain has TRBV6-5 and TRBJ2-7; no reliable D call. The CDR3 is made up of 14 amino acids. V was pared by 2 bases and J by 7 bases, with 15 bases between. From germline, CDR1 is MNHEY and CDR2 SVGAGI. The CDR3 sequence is CASSYSGTSGEQYF. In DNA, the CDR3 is TGTGCCAGCAGTTACAGTGGCACCTCCGGAGAGCAGTACTTC.

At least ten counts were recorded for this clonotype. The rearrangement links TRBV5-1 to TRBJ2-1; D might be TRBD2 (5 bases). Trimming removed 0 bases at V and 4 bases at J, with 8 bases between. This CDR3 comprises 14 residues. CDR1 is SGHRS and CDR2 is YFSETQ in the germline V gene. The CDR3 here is CASSLGESYNEQFF. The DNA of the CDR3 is TGCGCCAGCAGCTTGGGGGAGTCGTACAATGAGCAGTTCTTC. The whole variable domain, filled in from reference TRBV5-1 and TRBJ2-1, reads KAGVTQTPRYLIKTRGQQVTLSCSPISGHRSVSWYQQTPGQGLQFLFEYFSETQRNKGNFPGRFSGRQFSNSRSEMNVSTLELGDSALYLCASSLGESYNEQFFGPGTRLTVL.

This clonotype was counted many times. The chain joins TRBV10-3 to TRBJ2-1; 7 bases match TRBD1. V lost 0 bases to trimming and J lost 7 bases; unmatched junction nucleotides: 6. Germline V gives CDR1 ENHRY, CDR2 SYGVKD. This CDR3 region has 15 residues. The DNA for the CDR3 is TGTGCCATCAGTGAGTCGAGACAGGGTGGTAATGAGCAGTTCTTC. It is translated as CAISESRQGGNEQFF.

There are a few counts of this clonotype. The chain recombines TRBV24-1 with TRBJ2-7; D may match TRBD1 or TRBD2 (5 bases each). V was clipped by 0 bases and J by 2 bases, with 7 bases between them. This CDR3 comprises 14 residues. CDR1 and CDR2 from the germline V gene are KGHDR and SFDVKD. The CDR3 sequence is CATSDLRGPYEQYF. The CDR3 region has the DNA TGTGCCACCAGTGATTTGCGGGGACCCTACGAGCAGTACTTC.

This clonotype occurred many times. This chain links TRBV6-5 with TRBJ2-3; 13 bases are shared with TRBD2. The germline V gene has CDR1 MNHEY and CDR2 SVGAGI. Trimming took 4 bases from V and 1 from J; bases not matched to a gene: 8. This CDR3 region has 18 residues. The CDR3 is CASSSTSGRRSGTDTQYF. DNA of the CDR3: TGTGCCAGCAGTTCGACTAGCGGGAGGAGGAGTGGCACAGATACGCAGTATTTT.

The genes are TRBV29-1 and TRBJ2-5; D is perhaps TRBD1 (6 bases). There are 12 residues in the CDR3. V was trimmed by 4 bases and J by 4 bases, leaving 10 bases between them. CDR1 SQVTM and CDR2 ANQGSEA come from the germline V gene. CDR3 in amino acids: CSVGGQGETQYF. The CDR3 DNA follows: TGCAGCGTTGGGGGGCAGGGAGAGACCCAGTACTTC.

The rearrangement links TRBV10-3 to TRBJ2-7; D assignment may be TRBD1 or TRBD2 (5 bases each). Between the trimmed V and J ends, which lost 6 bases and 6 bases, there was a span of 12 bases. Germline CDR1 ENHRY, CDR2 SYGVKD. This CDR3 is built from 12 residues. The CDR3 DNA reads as TGTGCCATCAGCTCCGGGGCGATCGAGCAGTACTTC. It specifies CAISSGAIEQYF.

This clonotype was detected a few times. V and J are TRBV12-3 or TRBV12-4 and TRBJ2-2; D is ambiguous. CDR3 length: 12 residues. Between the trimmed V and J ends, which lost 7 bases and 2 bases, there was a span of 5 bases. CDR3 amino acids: CASTPNTGELFF. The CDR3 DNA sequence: TGTGCCAGCACTCCCAACACCGGGGAGCTGTTTTTT.

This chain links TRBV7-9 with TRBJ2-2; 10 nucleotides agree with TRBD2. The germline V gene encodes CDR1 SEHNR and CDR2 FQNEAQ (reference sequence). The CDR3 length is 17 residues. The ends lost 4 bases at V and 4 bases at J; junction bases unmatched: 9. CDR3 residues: CASSSLAGHVTTGELFF. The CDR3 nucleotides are TGTGCCAGCAGCTCACTAGCGGGACACGTAACCACCGGGGAGCTGTTTTTT.

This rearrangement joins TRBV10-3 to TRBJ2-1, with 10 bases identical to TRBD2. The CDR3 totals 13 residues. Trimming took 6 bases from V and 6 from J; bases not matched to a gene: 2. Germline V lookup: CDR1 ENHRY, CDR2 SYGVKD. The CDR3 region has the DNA TGTGCCATCAGAAGGACTAGCGGCAATGAGCAGTTCTTC. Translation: CAIRRTSGNEQFF.

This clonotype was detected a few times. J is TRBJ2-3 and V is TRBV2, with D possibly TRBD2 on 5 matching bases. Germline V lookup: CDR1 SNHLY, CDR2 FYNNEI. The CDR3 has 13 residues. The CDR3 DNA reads TGTGCAACGCGGGCCTCCCCCACAGATACGCAGTATTTT. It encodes CATRASPTDTQYF.

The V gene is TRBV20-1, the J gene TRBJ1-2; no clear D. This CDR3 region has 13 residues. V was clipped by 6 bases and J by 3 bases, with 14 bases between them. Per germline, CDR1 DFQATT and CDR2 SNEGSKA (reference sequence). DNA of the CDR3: TGCAGTGCCAAAGCCGGGCAGGACTATGGCTACACCTTC. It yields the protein CSAKAGQDYGYTF.

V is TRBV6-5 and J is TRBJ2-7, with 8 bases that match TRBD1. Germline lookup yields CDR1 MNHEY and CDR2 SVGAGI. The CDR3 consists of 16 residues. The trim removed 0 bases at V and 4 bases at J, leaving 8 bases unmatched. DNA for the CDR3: TGTGCCAGCAGTTACTCGAACGGACAGGGAGGATACGAGCAGTACTTC. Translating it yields CASSYSNGQGGYEQYF.

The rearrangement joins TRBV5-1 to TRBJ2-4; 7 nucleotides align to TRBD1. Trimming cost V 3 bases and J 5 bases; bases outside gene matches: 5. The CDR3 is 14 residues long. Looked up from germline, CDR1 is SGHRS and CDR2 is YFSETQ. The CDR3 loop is CASSYRDSQNIQYF. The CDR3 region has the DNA TGCGCCAGCAGCTACCGGGACAGCCAAAACATTCAGTACTTC.